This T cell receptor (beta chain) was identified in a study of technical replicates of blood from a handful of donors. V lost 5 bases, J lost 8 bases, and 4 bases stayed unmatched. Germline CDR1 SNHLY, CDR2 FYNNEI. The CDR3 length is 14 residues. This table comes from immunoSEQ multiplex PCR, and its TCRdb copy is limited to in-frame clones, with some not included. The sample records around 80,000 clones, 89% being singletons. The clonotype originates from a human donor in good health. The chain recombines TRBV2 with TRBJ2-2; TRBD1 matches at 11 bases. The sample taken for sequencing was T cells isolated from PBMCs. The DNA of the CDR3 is TGTGCCAGCAGTTCGGACAGGGGGCCTGGGGAGCTGTTTTTT. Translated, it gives CASSSDRGPGELFF.